These 25 T cell receptor beta chains were sequenced from one sample in a study of shared clonotypes between healthy human individuals. The protocol was immunoSEQ multiplex PCR, while the TCRdb copy is restricted to in-frame clones and leaves out a portion. The repertoire holds about a million clones, 77% seen once, with approximately 0.95% in the top ten. Sequencing input: memory CD4+ T cells from PBMCs. Indicated subset: CD45RA-negative fraction. Source of these receptors: a man aged 18 to 29 in good health. Some clones in this sample may be carry-over from other donors' samples.

J is TRBJ1-2 and V is TRBV19, with D uncertain. Germline CDR1 LNHDA, CDR2 SQIVND (reference sequence). The CDR3 totals 15 residues. V gave up 5 bases and J gave up 0 bases, with 13 bases separating them. The DNA for the CDR3 is TGTGCCAGTAGTCCCGTCGGCGGAGCTAACTATGGCTACACCTTC. Encoded protein: CASSPVGGANYGYTF.

The rearrangement uses TRBV4-2 and TRBJ2-5, with no clear D. Per germline, CDR1 LGHNA and CDR2 YNFKEQ. This CDR3 is 16 amino acids long. V gave up 0 bases and J gave up 0 bases, with 11 bases separating them. CDR3 region: CASSQDRNGYQETQYF. The CDR3 bases are TGTGCCAGCAGCCAAGATCGGAACGGGTACCAAGAGACCCAGTACTTC.

This clone was detected only a few times. V gene TRBV7-6 combines with J gene TRBJ2-5; D call uncertain. The V and J ends lost 0 bases and 4 bases respectively, with 3 bases between them. The length of the CDR3 is 12 residues. Germline-derived CDR1 and CDR2 are SGHVS and FNYEAQ. CDR3 loop: CASSLALETQYF. The CDR3 DNA is TGTGCCAGCAGCTTAGCGCTAGAGACCCAGTACTTC.

This rearrangement joins TRBV7-9 to TRBJ2-1; D gene unclear. Germline V gene sequence: CDR1 SEHNR, CDR2 FQNEAQ (reference sequence). The CDR3 sequence is 13 residues long. V lost 0 bases and J 6 bases, leaving 6 bases between the germline ends. The CDR3, as DNA: TGTGCCAGCAGCTTAGCGGGGTCCAATGAGCAGTTCTTC. Protein product: CASSLAGSNEQFF.

The chain carries TRBV29-1 and TRBJ2-3; D not resolved. This CDR3 has 15 amino acids. Germline V gene data show CDR1 as SQVTM and CDR2 as ANQGSEA. Trimming left V 3 bases short and J 4 bases short, with 17 bases between. CDR3 sequence reads: CSVEGSLQNADTQYF. The DNA of the CDR3 is TGCAGCGTTGAGGGGTCCCTCCAGAACGCAGATACGCAGTATTTT.

The chain uses TRBV2 and TRBJ1-2; D is perhaps TRBD1 (5 bases). With 7 bases removed from V and 5 bases from J, the gap between germline ends came to 17 bases. Germline V gene lookup returns CDR1 SNHLY and CDR2 FYNNEI. This CDR3 has 14 amino acids. The CDR3 is CASTQGTLRYGYTF. DNA of the CDR3: TGTGCCAGCACCCAAGGGACCCTGCGATATGGCTACACCTTC.

This chain uses TRBV7-2 with TRBJ1-2, with 8 bases fitting TRBD1. Trimming cost V 3 bases and J 3 bases; bases outside gene matches: 3. Germline assignment: CDR1 SGHTA and CDR2 FQGNSA. The CDR3 is 14 residues long. The CDR3 DNA sequence: TGTGCCAGCAGCTTCGGACAGGGTTACTATGGCTACACCTTC. Encoded protein: CASSFGQGYYGYTF.

This chain uses TRBV28 with TRBJ2-7; 14 bases match TRBD2. V lost 6 bases to trimming and J lost 6 bases; unmatched junction nucleotides: 16. The CDR3 is 18 residues long. CDR1 is MDHEN and CDR2 is SYDVKM in the germline V gene. The CDR3 protein is CASSIGTSGSTGSGEQYF. CDR3 sequence (DNA): TGTGCCAGCAGCATCGGGACTAGCGGGAGTACAGGTTCGGGCGAGCAGTACTTC. The entire variable domain, with the rest obtained from reference TRBV28 and TRBJ2-7, is as follows: DVKVTQSSRYLVKRTGEKVFLECVQDMDHENMFWYRQDPGLGLRLIYFSYDVKMKEKGDIPEGYSVSREKKERFSLILESASTNQTSMYLCASSIGTSGSTGSGEQYFGPGTRLTVT.

This chain uses TRBV28 with TRBJ1-2, with D unresolved. This CDR3 is built from 15 residues. Germline V gene data show CDR1 as MDHEN and CDR2 as SYDVKM. The germline V and J ends were trimmed by 8 bases and 2 bases, with 18 bases remaining between them. This chain's CDR3 is CASATLDNQNYGYTF. The CDR3 DNA is TGTGCCAGCGCCACTTTAGACAATCAAAACTATGGCTACACCTTC.

This clone was detected a few times. The chain couples TRBV5-4 to TRBJ1-1; 7 bases are a match to TRBD1. The CDR3 spans 13 residues. CDR1 is SGHNT and CDR2 is YYREEE in the germline V gene (reference sequence). After removal of 5 bases from V and 3 bases from J, the junction contained 4 bases not matched to a gene. CDR3 loop: CASRPGTDTEAFF. The CDR3 coding sequence is TGTGCCAGCAGGCCCGGGACAGACACTGAAGCTTTCTTT.

The V call is TRBV5-4, the J call TRBJ1-4, with D hard to call. Germline values: CDR1 SGHNT, CDR2 YYREEE (reference sequence). The V gene lost 3 bases and the J gene lost 5 bases, with 5 bases spanning the gap. There are 12 residues in the CDR3. The CDR3 DNA sequence: TGTGCCAGCAGCTCCCTAAATGAAAAACTGTTTTTT. Protein: CASSSLNEKLFF.

The CDR3 loop is CASTLAGGNTDTQYF. DNA for the CDR3: TGTGCCAGCACCTTAGCGGGAGGGAACACAGATACGCAGTATTTT. The J gene is TRBJ2-3, the V gene TRBV28; TRBD2 matches 11 bases. This CDR3 is built from 15 residues. V lost 7 bases to trimming and J lost 2 bases; unmatched junction nucleotides: 5. Germline V gene sequence: CDR1 MDHEN, CDR2 SYDVKM.

This clone was seen only once. The chain couples TRBV6-1 to TRBJ2-3; D is undetermined. There are 14 residues in the CDR3. Per the germline V gene, CDR1 is MNHNS and CDR2 is SASEGT. Trimming shortened V by 5 bases and J by 4 bases, and 13 bases separated the two germline ends. This CDR3 is CASSFRGDADTQYF. The CDR3 DNA sequence: TGTGCCAGCAGTTTTAGAGGTGATGCAGATACGCAGTATTTT.

As for this clone: Given a much more abundant clone one base away, this may be a read error. The chain employs TRBV7-3 and TRBJ1-5; D may be TRBD1 (5 bases). The CDR3 length is 13 residues. Germline V gene lookup returns CDR1 SGHTA and CDR2 FQGTGA. Between the trimmed V and J ends, which lost 0 bases and 5 bases, there was a span of 5 bases. The CDR3 bases are TGTGCCAGCAGCTTAACGGGGGATCAGCCCCAGCATTTT. Translating gives CASSLTGDQPQHF.

This chain joins TRBV28 and TRBJ1-1; 9 bases are shared with TRBD1. V shed 3 bases and J 2 bases; nucleotides not matched to a gene: 7. This CDR3 spans 16 amino acids. Germline lookup yields CDR1 MDHEN and CDR2 SYDVKM. In DNA form, the CDR3 reads TGTGCCAGCAGTTTCGGAGGGACAGGGCCAAACACTGAAGCTTTCTTT. This encodes CASSFGGTGPNTEAFF. Using reference TRBV28 and TRBJ1-1 for the parts outside the CDR3, the full variable domain is DVKVTQSSRYLVKRTGEKVFLECVQDMDHENMFWYRQDPGLGLRLIYFSYDVKMKEKGDIPEGYSVSREKKERFSLILESASTNQTSMYLCASSFGGTGPNTEAFFGQGTRLTVV.

To note about this clone: The same CDR3 arises from other DNA sequences in this sample as well. The rearrangement links TRBV9 to TRBJ2-5; 10 nucleotides line up with TRBD2. This CDR3 region has 15 residues. With V trimmed by 4 bases and J by 5 bases, 8 bases remained unmatched. The germline V gene has CDR1 SGDLS and CDR2 YYNGEE. CDR3 sequence: CASSPIAGGGETQYF. The CDR3 nucleotides are TGTGCCAGCAGCCCGATAGCGGGAGGTGGTGAGACCCAGTACTTC.

The rearrangement joins TRBV11-2 to TRBJ2-5; D call uncertain. The V end lost 1 base, the J end lost 7 bases, and 13 bases lay between the germline ends. CDR3 length equals 14 residues. Germline loops: CDR1 SGHAT, CDR2 FQNNGV. The CDR3 region has the DNA TGTGCCAGCAGCTTAGGGGTTTCAAGAGGGACCCAGTACTTC. Amino acids: CASSLGVSRGTQYF.

This chain's CDR3 is CASSPGERDTQYF. CDR3 in DNA: TGTGCCAGCAGCCCGGGGGAAAGGGATACGCAGTATTTT. The chain uses TRBV7-9 and TRBJ2-3, with D possibly TRBD2 on 6 matching bases. The CDR3 covers 13 residues. Germline CDR1 SEHNR, CDR2 FQNEAQ (reference sequence). V was cut by 5 bases and J by 6 bases, with 12 bases left in between.

The chain has TRBV13 and TRBJ2-7; TRBD2 agrees at 9 bases. CDR3 length: 14 residues. The ends lost 5 bases at V and 6 bases at J; junction bases unmatched: 8. Looked up from germline, CDR1 is PRHDT and CDR2 is FYEKMQ (reference sequence). The CDR3 DNA reads TGTGCCAGCAGCCGCGGGACTAGCCTTCGCGAGCAGTACTTC. Translated, it gives CASSRGTSLREQYF.

This chain connects TRBV6-1 to TRBJ1-4; 7 nucleotides match TRBD1. The J segment lost 8 bases and the V segment lost 6 bases, leaving 12 bases of the junction unmatched. The CDR3 totals 15 residues. CDR1 and CDR2 (germline): MNHNS, SASEGT. CDR3 residues: CASRTGRAGEEKLFF. As DNA, the CDR3 is TGTGCCAGCAGGACAGGGAGGGCAGGGGAGGAAAAACTGTTTTTT.

J is TRBJ2-1 and V is TRBV7-2; TRBD2 agrees at 7 bases. The CDR3 extends over 15 amino acids. Trimming removed 2 bases from V and 3 bases from J; junction bases left unmatched: 4. Germline CDR1 and CDR2: SGHTA and FQGNSA. The CDR3 reads CASSLLAGVYNEQFF. CDR3 nucleotide sequence: TGTGCCAGCAGCTTATTGGCGGGAGTCTACAATGAGCAGTTCTTC.

The chain has TRBV7-3 and TRBJ2-1; 9 bases line up with TRBD2. The V gene's germline CDR1 is SGHTA and CDR2 FQGTGA. The V and J ends lost 1 base and 6 bases, in that order; junction bases with no gene match: 7. The CDR3 loop spans 16 amino acids. CDR3 nucleotides: TGTGCCAGCAGCTTAAGGCATAGCGGGAGTGGCAATGAGCAGTTCTTC. Translation: CASSLRHSGSGNEQFF.

The genes are TRBV18 and TRBJ1-1, with D hard to call. Germline CDR1 KGHSH, CDR2 LQKENI. The CDR3 extends over 13 amino acids. V was trimmed by 7 bases and J by 1 base, leaving 10 bases between them. The CDR3 region is CASLPDRNTEAFF. In nucleotides, the CDR3 is TGTGCCAGCTTGCCGGACCGGAACACTGAAGCTTTCTTT.

This rearrangement joins TRBV6-5 to TRBJ1-2; tentatively, D is TRBD1 (6 bases). Germline CDR1 reads MNHEY; CDR2 reads SVGAGI. V lost 6 bases and J 1 base, leaving 15 bases between the germline ends. The CDR3 spans 15 residues. Here the CDR3 DNA reads TGTGCCAGCAGGGCCGCGGGGGCGGATAACTATGGCTACACCTTC. Translating gives CASRAAGADNYGYTF.

This clone was observed a single time. The V gene is TRBV11-2, the J gene TRBJ1-3; the D gene is possibly TRBD1 (5 bases). The germline V and J ends were trimmed by 4 bases and 0 bases, with 7 bases remaining between them. CDR1 SGHAT and CDR2 FQNNGV come from the germline V gene. The CDR3 contains 14 residues. The CDR3 protein is CASSSGTSGNTIYF. The CDR3 nucleotides read TGTGCCAGCAGCTCCGGGACCTCTGGAAACACCATATATTTT.